The clone carrying this T cell receptor (beta chain) was seen many times. Its antigen is unknown. The CDR3 length is 11 residues. Per the germline V gene, CDR1 is DFQATT and CDR2 is SNEGSKA (reference sequence). Trimming removed 0 bases from V and 5 bases from J, with 4 bases in between. This entry is derived from a study of Graves' ophthalmopathy and Graves' hyperthyroidism. Whole-study results and caveats: Also, most clonotypes expanded in the thyroid above 0.001 frequency appeared in blood. Cross-validated, the 13-signature model showed 87.88%/81.08% sensitivity/specificity, and 80%/75% in the test set.

Investigators amplified TCR beta CDR3 regions from RNA transcripts. Scientists carried out first-round RT-PCR using HTBI primers and then a second-round multiplex PCR. TCRdb analysed the multiplex PCR reads with MiXCR anew, one entry per CDR3 protein. The sample lists 340,000 or so distinct CDR3 sequences, 17% seen once, with 9% to 15% in the top ten. Input material: peripheral blood. The rearrangement links TRBV20-1 to TRBJ2-5; D ambiguous. This receptor was obtained from an adult man with Graves' ophthalmopathy. CDR3 bases: TGCAGTGCTAGAGATCGGGAGACCCAGTACTTC. This gives the protein CSARDRETQYF.